One sample yielded the 23 T cell receptor beta chains listed below, sequenced in a study of blood T cell repertoires in COVID-19. Generated by immunoSEQ multiplex PCR, the TCRdb table keeps only in-frame clones and is missing some. The sample lists 200,000 to 250,000 clones; 80% to 85% were seen once. The source material was peripheral blood. Receptor source: a woman in her seventies with COVID-19, enrolled during active disease.

Ten or more counts support this clone. The genes are TRBV7-8 and TRBJ1-6; TRBD1 aligns across 7 bases. CDR3 size: 16 residues. Germline CDR1 is SGHVS and CDR2 is FQNEAQ. J was trimmed by 5 bases and V by 5 bases; bases with no gene match: 9. The CDR3 region is CASSARDSTHNSPLHF. As DNA, the CDR3 is TGTGCCAGCAGCGCTCGGGACAGCACACATAATTCACCCCTCCACTTT.

The chain is built from TRBV19 and TRBJ2-7, with 8 bases that match TRBD1. The CDR3 totals 14 residues. The germline gives CDR1 LNHDA, CDR2 SQIVND (reference sequence). Trimming removed 5 bases from V and 1 base from J; junction bases left unmatched: 4. The CDR3 bases are TGTGCCAGTAGTGCCGGGACAGGATCCTACGAGCAGTACTTC. As protein: CASSAGTGSYEQYF.

The chain recombines TRBV27 with TRBJ2-2, with a weak D call TRBD1 (8 bases). CDR3 length: 20 residues. CDR1 is MNHEY and CDR2 is SMNVEV in the germline V gene (reference sequence). V was shortened by 1 base and J by 2 bases, with 23 bases between the two germline ends. The CDR3 DNA is TGTGCCAGCAGTTTATACCCGCCCCCTACAGGGGGGGCAAACACCGGGGAGCTGTTTTTT. This codes for CASSLYPPPTGGANTGELFF.

The sample holds one count of this clone. Other nucleotide sequences in the sample specify the same CDR3. CDR3 loop: CASSSSGTLYGYTF. The CDR3 DNA reads as TGTGCCAGCAGTTCCTCCGGGACTTTATATGGCTACACCTTC. The chain is built from TRBV27 and TRBJ1-2, with D possibly being TRBD1 (5 bases). The CDR3 contains 14 residues. Trimming took 4 bases from V and 5 from J, leaving 14 bases between them. CDR1 and CDR2 (germline): MNHEY, SMNVEV (reference sequence).

The chain joins TRBV7-2 to TRBJ2-4, with TRBD2 as a possible D gene (5 bases). The germline V gene encodes CDR1 SGHTA and CDR2 FQGNSA. The CDR3 covers 15 residues. The germline V and J ends were trimmed by 5 bases and 0 bases, with 11 bases remaining between them. The CDR3 region has the DNA TGTGCCAGCAGCGCAAAAGCGGTAGCCAAAAACATTCAGTACTTC. The encoded protein is CASSAKAVAKNIQYF.

This sequence joins TRBV6-5 and TRBJ2-1, with 12 bases lining up with TRBD2. Germline V gives CDR1 MNHEY, CDR2 SVGAGI. There are 15 residues in the CDR3. Trimming cost V 7 bases and J 6 bases; bases outside gene matches: 7. This CDR3 is CASNRLAGATNEQFF. The CDR3 bases are TGTGCCAGCAACCGACTAGCGGGAGCGACCAATGAGCAGTTCTTC.

The rearrangement joins TRBV18 to TRBJ1-2, with D unresolved. The CDR3 loop spans 14 amino acids. CDR1 is KGHSH, CDR2 LQKENI, per germline. Trimming removed 6 bases from V and 0 bases from J, with 11 bases in between. The CDR3 DNA reads as TGTGCCAGCTCTTCCGCAGGCTCTAACTATGGCTACACCTTC. Translation: CASSSAGSNYGYTF. Full variable domain (missing parts from reference TRBV18 and TRBJ1-2): NAGVMQNPRHLVRRRGQEARLRCSPMKGHSHVYWYRQLPEEGLKFMVYLQKENIIDESGMPKERFSAEFPKEGPSILRIQQVVRGDSAAYFCASSSAGSNYGYTFGSGTRLTVV.

This chain joins TRBV6-5 and TRBJ2-7; 8 nucleotides agree with TRBD2. Trimming at V came to 5 bases and at J to 6 bases, leaving 9 bases not matched to a gene. The germline CDR1 and CDR2 sequences are MNHEY and SVGAGI. CDR3 size: 14 residues. CDR3 in amino acids: CASSLSGSTREQYF. The CDR3 region has the DNA TGTGCCAGCAGTCTGAGCGGGAGTACACGCGAGCAGTACTTC.

The table lists this clone with a few counts. The V gene is TRBV25-1, the J gene TRBJ1-2; possibly TRBD1 for D (6 bases). Germline values: CDR1 MGHDK, CDR2 SYGVNS. The CDR3 contains 13 residues. Trimming stripped 10 bases from V and 0 bases from J, with 12 bases between. CDR3 amino acids: CATLDRANYGYTF. DNA of the CDR3: TGTGCCACCCTGGACAGAGCTAACTATGGCTACACCTTC.

The rearrangement uses TRBV6-6 and TRBJ2-2; 10 bases line up with TRBD1. The CDR3 is 15 amino acids. Germline V gives CDR1 MNHNY, CDR2 SVGAGI (reference sequence). V dropped 6 bases and J dropped 4; count of bases not matched to a gene: 5. CDR3 in amino acids: CASRTGGRGTGELFF. The CDR3 DNA sequence: TGTGCCAGCAGGACAGGGGGCCGGGGCACCGGGGAGCTGTTTTTT.

In this sample, this clone turned up a few times. The V gene is TRBV19, the J gene TRBJ1-2, with 9 bases lining up with TRBD1. CDR3 length: 17 residues. The germline gives CDR1 LNHDA, CDR2 SQIVND (reference sequence). V dropped 5 bases and J dropped 8; count of bases not matched to a gene: 18. The CDR3 sequence: CASSSRSGTGKIYGYTF. Written as DNA, the CDR3 is TGTGCCAGTAGTTCACGTTCCGGGACAGGGAAGATCTACGGCTACACCTTC.

The rearrangement uses TRBV11-2 and TRBJ1-1; 10 bases align to TRBD1. With 4 bases clipped from V and 0 bases from J, the junction kept 11 bases outside the gene matches. The CDR3 consists of 18 residues. Germline V gene data show CDR1 as SGHAT and CDR2 as FQNNGV. CDR3 bases: TGTGCCAGCAGCTCACGGACAGGGGGAGGGACCATGAACACTGAAGCTTTCTTT. It is translated as CASSSRTGGGTMNTEAFF.

J is TRBJ1-3 and V is TRBV7-8, with 7 bases fitting TRBD1. The length of the CDR3 is 17 residues. The germline CDR1 and CDR2 sequences are SGHVS and FQNEAQ. Trimming at V came to 1 base and at J to 7 bases, leaving 13 bases not matched to a gene. Here the CDR3 reads CASSLEIRQGRGNTIYF. The CDR3 DNA is TGTGCCAGCAGCTTAGAGATTAGACAGGGTCGAGGGAACACCATATATTTT.

The chain combines TRBV5-4 with TRBJ1-4, with 7 positions matching TRBD1. The germline CDR1 and CDR2 sequences are SGHNT and YYREEE (reference sequence). This CDR3 spans 15 amino acids. V trimming: 2 bases; J trimming: 7 bases; junction bases outside the gene matches: 8. CDR3 sequence (DNA): TGTGCCAGCAGCTTCGGAGGGCAGGGGGGTGAAAAACTGTTTTTT. This encodes CASSFGGQGGEKLFF.

The chain uses TRBV4-2 and TRBJ1-2; perhaps TRBD1 as D (6 bases). Germline lookup yields CDR1 LGHNA and CDR2 YNFKEQ. V was trimmed by 0 bases and J by 4 bases, leaving 9 bases between them. This CDR3 is 14 amino acids long. CDR3 amino acids: CASSQDQGTYGYTF. CDR3 DNA sequence: TGTGCCAGCAGCCAAGACCAGGGGACCTATGGCTACACCTTC.

The chain couples TRBV10-1 to TRBJ2-1; D possibly corresponds to TRBD2 (6 bases). Trimming left V 0 bases short and J 11 bases short, with 11 bases between. Per germline, CDR1 WNHNN and CDR2 SYGVQD (reference sequence). The CDR3 is 13 amino acids. The CDR3 DNA is TGCGCCAGCAGTGAGTCCGGGGGTTCCAAGCAGTTCTTC. It yields the protein CASSESGGSKQFF.

The rearrangement joins TRBV2 to TRBJ2-1; no clear D gene. Trimming took off 4 bases at V and 9 bases at J, with 7 bases between the two ends. The CDR3 contains 11 residues. The germline gives CDR1 SNHLY, CDR2 FYNNEI. CDR3 loop: CASSVWLEQFF. The CDR3 DNA follows: TGTGCCAGCAGTGTATGGCTTGAGCAGTTCTTC. Filled out from reference TRBV2 and TRBJ2-1, the complete variable domain reads EPEVTQTPSHQVTQMGQEVILRCVPISNHLYFYWYRQILGQKVEFLVSFYNNEISEKSEIFDDQFSVERPDGSNFTLKIRSTKLEDSAMYFCASSVWLEQFFGPGTRLTVL.

The rearrangement joins TRBV6-4 to TRBJ2-1, with 9 nucleotides matching TRBD2. Germline V gene sequence: CDR1 MRHNA, CDR2 SNTAGT. With 6 bases clipped from V and 9 bases from J, the junction kept 9 bases outside the gene matches. The CDR3 has 14 amino acids. In DNA form, the CDR3 reads TGTGCCAGCAGCGCCACCGGGACTAGCATTGAGCAGTTCTTC. Translating it yields CASSATGTSIEQFF.

The chain carries TRBV28 and TRBJ1-1, with 10 bases lining up with TRBD1. Germline loops: CDR1 MDHEN, CDR2 SYDVKM. The CDR3 consists of 12 residues. The junction had 5 bases not matched to a gene; V was cut back by 8 bases and J by 8 bases. The CDR3 loop is CASRLDRGEAFF. DNA for the CDR3: TGTGCCAGCCGACTGGACAGGGGGGAAGCTTTCTTT. Using reference TRBV28 and TRBJ1-1 for the parts outside the CDR3, the full variable domain is DVKVTQSSRYLVKRTGEKVFLECVQDMDHENMFWYRQDPGLGLRLIYFSYDVKMKEKGDIPEGYSVSREKKERFSLILESASTNQTSMYLCASRLDRGEAFFGQGTRLTVV.

Turning to this clone: Other DNA sequences from this sample encode an identical CDR3 as well. The chain recombines TRBV27 with TRBJ2-7; 10 bases fit TRBD2. From germline, CDR1 is MNHEY and CDR2 SMNVEV (reference sequence). The CDR3 totals 14 residues. The V and J ends lost 6 bases and 6 bases, in that order; junction bases with no gene match: 8. CDR3 sequence (DNA): TGTGCCAGCAGCCTGCTAGCGGGAGTGGGCGAGCAGTACTTC. Translating gives CASSLLAGVGEQYF.

The chain links TRBV28 to TRBJ1-1; TRBD1 matches at 7 bases. Germline V gives CDR1 MDHEN, CDR2 SYDVKM. This CDR3 region has 15 residues. The V and J ends lost 1 base and 11 bases, in that order; junction bases with no gene match: 13. The CDR3 DNA sequence: TGTGCCAGCAGTTTATTTTTGACAGGGCGGTTGGGTGCTTTCTTT. It yields the protein CASSLFLTGRLGAFF.

The gene calls are TRBV4-2 and TRBJ2-2; perhaps TRBD1 as D (6 bases). Trimming removed 4 bases at V and 6 bases at J, with 15 bases between. Germline CDR1 reads LGHNA; CDR2 reads YNFKEQ. The CDR3 extends over 15 amino acids. The DNA of the CDR3 is TGTGCCAGCAGCCGATTACAGGGATTAGCCGGGGAGCTGTTTTTT. It translates to CASSRLQGLAGELFF.

The chain recombines TRBV28 with TRBJ1-6; a weak D match, TRBD1 (6 bases). This CDR3 is built from 17 residues. Germline V gene lookup returns CDR1 MDHEN and CDR2 SYDVKM. V was cut by 6 bases and J by 0 bases, with 15 bases left in between. The CDR3 region is CASRPPTGSSYNSPLHF. Written as DNA, the CDR3 is TGTGCCAGCAGACCCCCTACAGGGAGCTCCTATAATTCACCCCTCCACTTT. Full variable domain (rest looked up from reference TRBV28 and TRBJ1-6): DVKVTQSSRYLVKRTGEKVFLECVQDMDHENMFWYRQDPGLGLRLIYFSYDVKMKEKGDIPEGYSVSREKKERFSLILESASTNQTSMYLCASRPPTGSSYNSPLHFGNGTRLTVT.